This T cell receptor (beta chain) emerged from a study of cytomegalovirus exposure and HLA in healthy donors. The study ran its PCR with 60 Vbeta and 13 Jbeta primers. TCRdb keeps only in-frame clones here, not all; method: immunoSEQ multiplex PCR. The table shows 120,000 to 150,000 clones, with roughly 62% occurring only once. About this clone itself: The antigen remains undetermined.

Findings and caveats of the study: Segments of the TCR beta V type were, in most cases, productive about 90% or about 30% of the time in an earlier analysis. As was reported, the HLA-A and HLA-B alleles of most subjects were accurately predicted from TCR beta sequences.

Sequenced sample: PBMCs. The receptor was derived from a male donor in good health and CMV-seronegative.

In DNA, the CDR3 is TGTGCCAGCGGAGGGACTAGCGGGGGTTGGGAGCAGTTCTTC. This translates into CASGGTSGGWEQFF. The V gene is TRBV2, the J gene TRBJ2-1; 14 bases are shared with TRBD2. This CDR3 comprises 14 residues. V shed 8 bases and J 10 bases; nucleotides not matched to a gene: 7. The germline CDR1 and CDR2 sequences are SNHLY and FYNNEI.